Sequencing of this T cell receptor beta chain was carried out in a study of T-cell memory formation after mild COVID-19. Background on the study: Largely, TCR clusters stayed within a single donor.

Germline V lookup: CDR1 SEHNR, CDR2 FQNEAQ (reference sequence). The CDR3 length is 15 residues. Trimming shortened V by 2 bases and J by 4 bases, and 14 bases separated the two germline ends. The sample holds a few counts of this clonotype. Its specificity is unknown. Each CDR3 protein is one row after TCRdb ran MiXCR on the 5' RACE reads. The data hold roughly 110,000 distinct CDR3 sequences, with more than 15% observed a single time. Whole-study findings and limits: Clones shrinking from day 15 to 85 showed even CD4/CD8 mixes; later expanders tilted CD4+.

Sequences were obtained from PBMCs or a T cell subset sorted from them (not recorded which). V is TRBV7-9 and J is TRBJ2-5; D unresolved. This sequence originates from an adult woman who had mild COVID-19 (a few samples of this study predate the infection). Cell type and time point are not known. In nucleotides, the CDR3 is TGTGCCAGCAGCTTATCATTAGTCGTCCCAGAGACCCAGTACTTC. It specifies CASSLSLVVPETQYF. The full variable domain, rest sourced from reference TRBV7-9 and TRBJ2-5, is DTGVSQNPRHKITKRGQNVTFRCDPISEHNRLYWYRQTLGQGPEFLTYFQNEAQLEKSRLLSDRFSAERPKGSFSTLEIQRTEQGDSAMYLCASSLSLVVPETQYFGPGTRLLVL.